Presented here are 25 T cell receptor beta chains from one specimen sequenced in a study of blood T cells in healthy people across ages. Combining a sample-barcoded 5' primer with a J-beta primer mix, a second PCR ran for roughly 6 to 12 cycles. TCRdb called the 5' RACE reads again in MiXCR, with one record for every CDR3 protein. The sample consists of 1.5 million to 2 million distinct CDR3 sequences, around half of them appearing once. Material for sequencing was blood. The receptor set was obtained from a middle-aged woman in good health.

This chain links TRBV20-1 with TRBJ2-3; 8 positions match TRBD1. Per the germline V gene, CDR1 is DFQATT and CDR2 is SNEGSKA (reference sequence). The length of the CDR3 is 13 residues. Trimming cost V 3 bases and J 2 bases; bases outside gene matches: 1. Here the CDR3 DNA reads TGCAGTGCTAGGGGACAGGTCACAGATACGCAGTATTTT. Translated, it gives CSARGQVTDTQYF.

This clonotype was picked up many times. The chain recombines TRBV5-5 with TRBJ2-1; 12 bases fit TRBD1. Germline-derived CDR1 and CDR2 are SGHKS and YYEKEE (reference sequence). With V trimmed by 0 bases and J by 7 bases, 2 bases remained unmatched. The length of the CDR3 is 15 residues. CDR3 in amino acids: CASSLAGQGANEQFF. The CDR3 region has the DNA TGTGCCAGCAGCTTGGCGGGACAGGGGGCAAATGAGCAGTTCTTC.

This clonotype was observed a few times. The CDR3 region has the DNA TGCGCCAGCAGCTACCTCCAGGGAGTGGGCTACGAGCAGTACTTC. This encodes CASSYLQGVGYEQYF. The rearrangement uses TRBV5-1 and TRBJ2-7; TRBD1 or TRBD2 may be the D gene (5 bases each). V lost 3 bases, J lost 3 bases, and 16 bases lay in between. Germline V gene lookup returns CDR1 SGHRS and CDR2 YFSETQ. The CDR3 runs to 15 residues.

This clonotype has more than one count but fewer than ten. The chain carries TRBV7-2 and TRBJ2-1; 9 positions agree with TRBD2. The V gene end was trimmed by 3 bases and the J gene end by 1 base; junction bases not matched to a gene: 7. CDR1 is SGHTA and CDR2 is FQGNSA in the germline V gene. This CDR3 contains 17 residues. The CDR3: CASSLRRSGGSYNEQFF. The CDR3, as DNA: TGTGCCAGCAGCTTGCGCAGGAGCGGGGGGTCCTACAATGAGCAGTTCTTC. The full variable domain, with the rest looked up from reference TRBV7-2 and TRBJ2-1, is GAGVSQSPSNKVTEKGKDVELRCDPISGHTALYWYRQSLGQGLEFLIYFQGNSAPDKSGLPSDRFSAERTGGSVSTLTIQRTQQEDSAVYLCASSLRRSGGSYNEQFFGPGTRLTVL.

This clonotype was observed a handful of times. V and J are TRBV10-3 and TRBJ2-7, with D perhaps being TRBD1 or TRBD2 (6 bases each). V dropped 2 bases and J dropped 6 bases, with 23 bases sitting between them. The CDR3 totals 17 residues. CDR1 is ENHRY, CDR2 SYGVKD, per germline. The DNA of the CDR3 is TGTGCCATCAGTGAGCCAGATATGGGGGGCCCTTCGGGCGAGCAGTACTTC. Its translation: CAISEPDMGGPSGEQYF.

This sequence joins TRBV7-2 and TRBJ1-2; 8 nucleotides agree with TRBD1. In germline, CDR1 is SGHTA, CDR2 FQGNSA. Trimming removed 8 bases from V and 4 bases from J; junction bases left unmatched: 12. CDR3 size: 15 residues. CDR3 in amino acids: CASGIGSGGPYGYTF. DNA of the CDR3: TGTGCCAGCGGCATCGGGTCAGGGGGCCCCTATGGCTACACCTTC.

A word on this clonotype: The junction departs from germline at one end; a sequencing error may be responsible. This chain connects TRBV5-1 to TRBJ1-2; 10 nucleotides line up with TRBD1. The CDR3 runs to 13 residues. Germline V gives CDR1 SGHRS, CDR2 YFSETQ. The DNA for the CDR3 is TGCGCCAGCAGCCGGGACAGGGGTGTTGGCTACATCTTC. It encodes CASSRDRGVGYIF.

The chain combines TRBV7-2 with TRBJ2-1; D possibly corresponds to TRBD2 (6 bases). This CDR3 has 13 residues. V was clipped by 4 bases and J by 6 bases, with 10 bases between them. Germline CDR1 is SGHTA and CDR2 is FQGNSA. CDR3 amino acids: CASSSGVSNEQFF. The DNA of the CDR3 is TGTGCCAGCAGCTCGGGGGTCAGCAATGAGCAGTTCTTC. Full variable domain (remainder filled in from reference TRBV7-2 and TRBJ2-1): GAGVSQSPSNKVTEKGKDVELRCDPISGHTALYWYRQSLGQGLEFLIYFQGNSAPDKSGLPSDRFSAERTGGSVSTLTIQRTQQEDSAVYLCASSSGVSNEQFFGPGTRLTVL.

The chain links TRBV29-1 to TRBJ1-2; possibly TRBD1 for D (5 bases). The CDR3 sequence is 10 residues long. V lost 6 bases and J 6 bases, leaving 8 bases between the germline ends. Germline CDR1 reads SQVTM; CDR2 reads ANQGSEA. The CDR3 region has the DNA TGCAGCGTCAGGGCCAATGGCTACACCTTC. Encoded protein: CSVRANGYTF. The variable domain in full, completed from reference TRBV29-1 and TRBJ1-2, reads SAVISQKPSRDICQRGTSLTIQCQVDSQVTMMFWYRQQPGQSLTLIATANQGSEATYESGFVIDKFPISRPNLTFSTLTVSNMSPEDSSIYLCSVRANGYTFGSGTRLTVV.

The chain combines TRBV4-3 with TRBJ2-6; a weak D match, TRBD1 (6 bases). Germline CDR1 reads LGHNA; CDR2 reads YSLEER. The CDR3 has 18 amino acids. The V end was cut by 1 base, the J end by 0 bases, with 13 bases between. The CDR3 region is CASSQGLTGFSGANVLTF. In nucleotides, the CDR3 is TGCGCCAGCAGCCAAGGCCTGACAGGCTTCTCTGGGGCCAACGTCCTGACTTTC.

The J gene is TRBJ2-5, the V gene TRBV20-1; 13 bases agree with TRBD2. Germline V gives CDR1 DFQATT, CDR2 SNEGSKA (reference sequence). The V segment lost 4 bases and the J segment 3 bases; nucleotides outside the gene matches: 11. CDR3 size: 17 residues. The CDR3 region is CSAIPGLAGYYKETQYF. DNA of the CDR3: TGCAGTGCTATACCGGGACTAGCGGGGTACTACAAAGAGACCCAGTACTTC.

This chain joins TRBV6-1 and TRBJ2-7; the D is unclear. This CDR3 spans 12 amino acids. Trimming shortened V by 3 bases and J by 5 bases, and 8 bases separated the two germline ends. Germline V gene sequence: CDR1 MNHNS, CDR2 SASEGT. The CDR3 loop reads CASSDIWDEQYF. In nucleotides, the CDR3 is TGTGCCAGCAGTGATATCTGGGACGAGCAGTACTTC.

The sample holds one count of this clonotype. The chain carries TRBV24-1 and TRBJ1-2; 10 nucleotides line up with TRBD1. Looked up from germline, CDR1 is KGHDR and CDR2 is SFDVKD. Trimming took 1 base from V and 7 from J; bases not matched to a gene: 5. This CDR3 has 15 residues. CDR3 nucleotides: TGTGCCACCAGTGATTTCCGACAGGGGGCGATTGGCTACACCTTC. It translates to CATSDFRQGAIGYTF.

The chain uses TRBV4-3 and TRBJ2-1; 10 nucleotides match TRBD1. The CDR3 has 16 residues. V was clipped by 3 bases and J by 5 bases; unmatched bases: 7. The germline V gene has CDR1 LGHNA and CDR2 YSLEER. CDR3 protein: CASSHAGQGVDNEQFF. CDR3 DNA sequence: TGCGCCAGCAGCCACGCCGGACAGGGGGTAGACAATGAGCAGTTCTTC.

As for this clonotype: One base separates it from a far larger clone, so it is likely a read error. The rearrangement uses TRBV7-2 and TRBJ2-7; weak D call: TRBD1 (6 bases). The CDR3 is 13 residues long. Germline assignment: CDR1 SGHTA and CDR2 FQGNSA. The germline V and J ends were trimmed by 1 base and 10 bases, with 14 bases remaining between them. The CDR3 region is CASSLDREESQYF. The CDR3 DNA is TGTGCCAGCAGCTTAGACAGGGAAGAGTCCCAGTACTTC.

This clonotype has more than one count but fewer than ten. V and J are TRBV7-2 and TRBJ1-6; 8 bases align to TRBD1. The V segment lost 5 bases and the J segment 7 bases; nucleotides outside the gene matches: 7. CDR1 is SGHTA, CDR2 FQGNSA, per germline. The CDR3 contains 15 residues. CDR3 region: CASSPFGQGNSPLHF. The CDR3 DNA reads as TGTGCCAGCAGCCCATTTGGACAGGGCAATTCACCCCTCCACTTT.

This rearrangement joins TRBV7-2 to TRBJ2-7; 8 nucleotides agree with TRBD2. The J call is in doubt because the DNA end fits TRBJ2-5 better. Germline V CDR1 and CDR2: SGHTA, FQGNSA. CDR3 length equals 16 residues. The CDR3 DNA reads TGTGCCAGCAGCTTAGAGCCGGCGGGGGGTCTAGGGACCCAGTACTTC. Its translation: CASSLEPAGGLGTQYF.

CDR3 loop: CASSLGGTGPFNEQFF. For the CDR3, the DNA is TGCGCCAGCAGCTTGGGGGGGACAGGGCCTTTCAATGAGCAGTTCTTC. This chain joins TRBV5-1 and TRBJ2-1, with TRBD1 matching over 9 bases. CDR3 size: 16 residues. Germline lookup yields CDR1 SGHRS and CDR2 YFSETQ. V was pared by 0 bases and J by 6 bases, with 7 bases of the junction left unmatched.

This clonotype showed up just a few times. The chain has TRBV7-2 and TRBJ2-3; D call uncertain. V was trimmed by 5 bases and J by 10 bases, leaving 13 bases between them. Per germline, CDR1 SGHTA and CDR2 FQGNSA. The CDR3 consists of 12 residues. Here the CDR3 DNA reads TGTGCCAGCAGCCACGGGCAAGGCCCGCAGTATTTT. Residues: CASSHGQGPQYF.

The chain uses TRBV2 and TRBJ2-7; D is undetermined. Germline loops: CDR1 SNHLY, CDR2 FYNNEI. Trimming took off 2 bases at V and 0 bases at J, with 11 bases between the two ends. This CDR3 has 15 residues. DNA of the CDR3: TGTGCCAGCAGTGAAATAGGGCCTTCCTCCTACGAGCAGTACTTC. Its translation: CASSEIGPSSYEQYF.

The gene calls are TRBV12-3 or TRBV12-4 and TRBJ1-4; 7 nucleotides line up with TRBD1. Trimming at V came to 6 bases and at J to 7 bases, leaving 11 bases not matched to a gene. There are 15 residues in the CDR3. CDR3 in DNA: TGTGCCAGCAGAGTGGACAGGCAGGAAGGTGAAAAACTGTTTTTT. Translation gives CASRVDRQEGEKLFF.

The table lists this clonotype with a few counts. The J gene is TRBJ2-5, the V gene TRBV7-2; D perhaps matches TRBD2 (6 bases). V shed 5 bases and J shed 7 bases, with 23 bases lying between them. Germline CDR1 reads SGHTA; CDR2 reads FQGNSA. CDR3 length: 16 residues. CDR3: CASSPQPPGLGVTQYF. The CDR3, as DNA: TGTGCCAGCAGCCCCCAGCCACCGGGACTGGGGGTGACCCAGTACTTC.

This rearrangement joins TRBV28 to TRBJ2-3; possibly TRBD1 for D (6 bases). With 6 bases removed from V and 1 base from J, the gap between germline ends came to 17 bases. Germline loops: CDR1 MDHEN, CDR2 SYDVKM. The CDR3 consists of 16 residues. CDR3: CASSFPTGGGTDTQYF. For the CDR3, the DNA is TGTGCCAGCAGCTTCCCGACAGGCGGTGGCACAGATACGCAGTATTTT.

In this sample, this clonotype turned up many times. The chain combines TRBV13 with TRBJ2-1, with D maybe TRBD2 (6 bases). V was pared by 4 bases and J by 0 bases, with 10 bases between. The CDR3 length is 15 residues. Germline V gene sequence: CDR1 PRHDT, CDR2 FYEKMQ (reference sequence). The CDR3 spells CASSSLAVSYNEQFF. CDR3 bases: TGTGCCAGCAGCTCCTTAGCGGTCTCCTACAATGAGCAGTTCTTC.

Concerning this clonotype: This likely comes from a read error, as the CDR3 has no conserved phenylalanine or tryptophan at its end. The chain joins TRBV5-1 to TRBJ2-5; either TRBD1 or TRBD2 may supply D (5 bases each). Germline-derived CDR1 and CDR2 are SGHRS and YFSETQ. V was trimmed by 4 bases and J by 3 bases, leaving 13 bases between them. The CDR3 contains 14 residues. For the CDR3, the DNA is TGCGCCAGCAGCCACGGGACCAGGGAAGAGACCCAGTACTAC. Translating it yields CASSHGTREETQYY.